These 11 T cell receptor beta chains share one sample of origin, sequenced in a study of blood T cell repertoires in COVID-19. Produced via immunoSEQ multiplex PCR; TCRdb's table is partial and in-frame only. The sample consists of about 140,000 clones, less than 90% of them appearing once. The specimen sequenced was peripheral blood. These receptors came from a man aged 30-40 years with COVID-19, enrolled during active disease.

The J gene is TRBJ2-3, the V gene TRBV5-1, with 7 bases identical to TRBD2. CDR1 is SGHRS and CDR2 is YFSETQ in the germline V gene. The CDR3 is 15 amino acids. The ends lost 6 bases at V and 0 bases at J; junction bases unmatched: 7. For the CDR3, the DNA is TGCGCCAGCAACTCTCTAGCGGCTAGCACAGATACGCAGTATTTT. Amino acids: CASNSLAASTDTQYF.

The J gene is TRBJ1-1, the V gene TRBV30; D remains unclear. V was shortened by 5 bases and J by 6 bases, with 16 bases between the two germline ends. Germline CDR1 is GTSNPN and CDR2 is SVGIG (reference sequence). The CDR3 totals 13 residues. The CDR3 sequence is CAWAPRWSAEAFF. In DNA form, the CDR3 reads TGTGCCTGGGCCCCCCGGTGGAGCGCTGAAGCTTTCTTT.

This chain connects TRBV10-3 to TRBJ2-7, with 13 positions matching TRBD2. This CDR3 comprises 15 residues. V dropped 6 bases and J dropped 4; count of bases not matched to a gene: 6. CDR1 is ENHRY and CDR2 is SYGVKD in the germline V gene. The CDR3 loop is CAISTSGRAPYEQYF. Here the CDR3 DNA reads TGTGCCATCAGCACTAGCGGGAGGGCCCCTTACGAGCAGTACTTC.

The chain combines TRBV2 with TRBJ2-1, with D possibly matching TRBD2 (6 bases). CDR3 size: 12 residues. Germline V gene data show CDR1 as SNHLY and CDR2 as FYNNEI. V dropped 7 bases and J dropped 12 bases, with 16 bases sitting between them. For the CDR3, the DNA is TGTGCCAGCATGGGGGACTTGCGGGGGCAGTTCTTC. Translating it yields CASMGDLRGQFF.

As DNA, the CDR3 is TGTGCCATCAGAGGGACTAGCGGTAGCACAGATACGCAGTATTTT. Its translation: CAIRGTSGSTDTQYF. The V call is TRBV10-3, the J call TRBJ2-3; TRBD2 agrees at 11 bases. The V gene end was trimmed by 6 bases and the J gene end by 0 bases; junction bases not matched to a gene: 2. The germline CDR1 and CDR2 sequences are ENHRY and SYGVKD. The CDR3 runs to 15 residues.

This chain links TRBV4-1 with TRBJ1-2; 8 bases are shared with TRBD1. The CDR3 extends over 16 amino acids. Trimming at V came to 3 bases and at J to 8 bases, leaving 14 bases not matched to a gene. Germline V gene data show CDR1 as MGHRA and CDR2 as YSYEKL. The CDR3 DNA follows: TGCGCCAGCAGCCAGCAGGGGGCGCGATCCCTAGACGGCTACACCTTC. This sequence encodes CASSQQGARSLDGYTF.

The rearrangement joins TRBV5-1 to TRBJ2-5, with D perhaps TRBD1 (5 bases). The germline V gene has CDR1 SGHRS and CDR2 YFSETQ. V lost 3 bases and J 5 bases, leaving 14 bases between the germline ends. This CDR3 contains 14 residues. The CDR3 region is CASSWGRGGETQYF. The CDR3, as DNA: TGCGCCAGCAGCTGGGGAAGGGGTGGCGAGACCCAGTACTTC.

The V and J genes are TRBV19 and TRBJ2-5; TRBD1 matches at 8 bases. CDR1 and CDR2 (germline): LNHDA, SQIVND (reference sequence). CDR3 length: 13 residues. V lost 5 bases, J lost 4 bases, and 3 bases stayed unmatched. This CDR3 reads CASSQGTGETQYF. Written as DNA, the CDR3 is TGTGCCAGTAGTCAAGGGACAGGAGAGACCCAGTACTTC.

The V gene is TRBV28, the J gene TRBJ1-5; D is ambiguous. The CDR3 spans 15 residues. The V gene's germline CDR1 is MDHEN and CDR2 SYDVKM. Deletions cut 3 bases from V and 1 base from J, with 10 bases between. CDR3 bases: TGTGCCAGCAGTTTCGTGCGAACGAGCAATCAGCCCCAGCATTTT. As protein: CASSFVRTSNQPQHF.

The chain has TRBV11-2 and TRBJ2-1, with TRBD2 matching 8 bases. CDR1 is SGHAT and CDR2 is FQNNGV in the germline V gene. Losses at the gene ends were 5 bases for V and 0 bases for J; bases not matched to a gene: 6. The CDR3 consists of 16 residues. Here the CDR3 reads CASSPGGRSSYNEQFF. The CDR3 DNA reads TGTGCCAGCAGCCCCGGCGGGAGGAGCTCCTACAATGAGCAGTTCTTC.

The chain combines TRBV27 with TRBJ2-7, with TRBD2 as a possible D gene (5 bases). This CDR3 region has 13 residues. Germline lookup yields CDR1 MNHEY and CDR2 SMNVEV (reference sequence). V shed 2 bases and J shed 6 bases, with 11 bases lying between them. CDR3 coding DNA: TGTGCCAGCAGTTTAATGCCAGGAGGCGAGCAGTACTTC. Residues: CASSLMPGGEQYF.